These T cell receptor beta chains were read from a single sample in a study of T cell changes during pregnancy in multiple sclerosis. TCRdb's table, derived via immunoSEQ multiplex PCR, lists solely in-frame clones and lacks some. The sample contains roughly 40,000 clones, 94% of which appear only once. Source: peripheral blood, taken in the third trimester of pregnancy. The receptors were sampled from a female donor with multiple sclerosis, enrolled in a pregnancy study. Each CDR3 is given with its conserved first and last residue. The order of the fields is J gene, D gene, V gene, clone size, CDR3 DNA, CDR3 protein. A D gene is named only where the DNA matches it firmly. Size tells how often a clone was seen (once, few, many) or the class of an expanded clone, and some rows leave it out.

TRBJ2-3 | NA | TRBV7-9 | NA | TGTGCCAGCAGCCTAACAGATACGCAGTATTTT | CASSLTDTQYF
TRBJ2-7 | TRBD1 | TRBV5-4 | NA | TGTGCCAGCAGCTTGGAGAGGACAGGGACCTACGAGCAGTACTTC | CASSLERTGTYEQYF
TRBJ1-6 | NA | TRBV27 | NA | TGTGCCAGCAGTTTAGCAGGGGTAAATTCACCCCTCCACTTT | CASSLAGVNSPLHF
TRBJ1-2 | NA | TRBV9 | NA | TGTGCCAGCAGCGTACCCGGCAGGGGCAAACTTAACATTAACTATGGCTACACCTTC | CASSVPGRGKLNINYGYTF
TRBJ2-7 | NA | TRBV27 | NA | TGTGCCAGCAGTTTATATTCCGGCTCCTACGAGCAGTACTTC | CASSLYSGSYEQYF
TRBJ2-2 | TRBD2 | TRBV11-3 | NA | TGTGCCAGCAGCTTCGGACTAGCGGGGGGCCCGGCCGGGGAGCTGTTTTTT | CASSFGLAGGPAGELFF
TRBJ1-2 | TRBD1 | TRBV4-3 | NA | TGCGCCAGCAGCCAAGATCAGGCAGGGGGCTCTGGCTACACCTTC | CASSQDQAGGSGYTF
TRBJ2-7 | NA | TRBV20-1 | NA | TGCAGTGCTTTTTCGTCCTACGAGCAGTACTTC | CSAFSSYEQYF
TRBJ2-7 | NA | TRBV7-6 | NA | TGTGCCAGCACCGCCTTACCCGGGGGAGGAGTGAGTTCCTACGAGCAGTACTTC | CASTALPGGGVSSYEQYF
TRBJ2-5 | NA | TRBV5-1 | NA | TGCGCCAGCAGCTTCTCCGGCCAAGAGACCCAGTACTTC | CASSFSGQETQYF
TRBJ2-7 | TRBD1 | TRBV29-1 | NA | TGCAGCGTCAGGTCGGGACAGGGGACCTACGAGCAGTACTTC | CSVRSGQGTYEQYF
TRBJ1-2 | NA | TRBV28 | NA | TGTGCCAGCAGTCTCCCCCAGGGGCCTCTCGGAGGCTACACCTTC | CASSLPQGPLGGYTF
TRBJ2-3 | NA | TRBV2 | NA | TGTGCCAGCAGTCCCCCCGGCACAGATACGCAGTATTTT | CASSPPGTDTQYF
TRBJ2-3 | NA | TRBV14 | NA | TGTGCCAGCAGCCAAGACCAAGGAGGTACGCAGTATTTT | CASSQDQGGTQYF
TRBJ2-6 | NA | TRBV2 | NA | TGTGCCAGCAGTGAAGGTCACATCTTCAGCTCTGGGGCCAACGTCCTGACTTTC | CASSEGHIFSSGANVLTF
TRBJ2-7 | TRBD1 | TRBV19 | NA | TGTGCCAGTAGTAGACAGGGAGTTGGGGTCTCCTACGAGCAGTACTTC | CASSRQGVGVSYEQYF
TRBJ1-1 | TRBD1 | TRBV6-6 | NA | TGTGCCAGCAGCCCCACCCCGGGACAGGGGAACACTGAAGCTTTCTTT | CASSPTPGQGNTEAFF
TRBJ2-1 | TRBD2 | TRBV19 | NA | TGTGCCAGTAGTATCTCAGCGGGGGGGCTCTACAATGAGCAGTTCTTC | CASSISAGGLYNEQFF
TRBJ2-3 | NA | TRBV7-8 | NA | TGTGCCAGCAGCATTTCAGGGGTTACAGATACGCAGTATTTT | CASSISGVTDTQYF
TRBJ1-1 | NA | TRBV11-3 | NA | TGTGCCAGCAGCTTAGGGGCACAAAGGAACACTGAAGCTTTCTTT | CASSLGAQRNTEAFF
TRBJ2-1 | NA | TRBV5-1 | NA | TGCGCCAGCAGCTTTAGGGAGAGAGCTAACAATGAGCAGTTCTTC | CASSFRERANNEQFF
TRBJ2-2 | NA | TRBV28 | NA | TGTGCCAGCAGTTCAGCGGGTGTCAACACCGGGGAGCTGTTTTTT | CASSSAGVNTGELFF
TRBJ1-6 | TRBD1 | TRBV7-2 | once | TGTGCCAGCAGCACCTACAGGGGAGACAATTCACCCCTCCACTTT | CASSTYRGDNSPLHF
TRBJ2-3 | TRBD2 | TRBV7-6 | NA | TGTGCCAGCAGCTTAGCTCTAGCGGGGGCAGATACGCAGTATTTT | CASSLALAGADTQYF
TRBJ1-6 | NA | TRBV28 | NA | TGTGCCAGCAGAGGGAGTTCTCCCTCCTATAATTCACCCCTCCACTTT | CASRGSSPSYNSPLHF
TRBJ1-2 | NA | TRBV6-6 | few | TGTGCCAGCAGAAAAGGCGGAGGGGATGGGGGCTATGGCTACACCTTC | CASRKGGGDGGYGYTF
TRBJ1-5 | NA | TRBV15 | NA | TGTGCCACCAGCAGACGGGACACATATCAGCCCCAGCATTTT | CATSRRDTYQPQHF
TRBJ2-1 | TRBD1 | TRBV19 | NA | TGTGCCAGTAGTATGGGACAGGGTTACGGCAATGAGCAGTTCTTC | CASSMGQGYGNEQFF
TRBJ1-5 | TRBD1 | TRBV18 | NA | TGTGCCAGCTCCCCGCGGGGCGACAGGGGCAATCAGCCCCAGCATTTT | CASSPRGDRGNQPQHF
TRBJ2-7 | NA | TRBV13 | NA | TGTGCCAGCAGTTCCGACCCTAGCGCGGTCTCCTACGAGCAGTACTTC | CASSSDPSAVSYEQYF
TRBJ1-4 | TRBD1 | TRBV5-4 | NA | TGTGCCAGCAGTTTTGACAGGGGGCATGGGAATGAAAAACTGTTTTTT | CASSFDRGHGNEKLFF
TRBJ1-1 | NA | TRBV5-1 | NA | TGCGCCAGCAGCTTGAGTGAGCAGGGGACTGAAGCTTTCTTT | CASSLSEQGTEAFF
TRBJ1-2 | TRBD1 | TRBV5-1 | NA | TGCGCCAGCAGATCGACAGGGATTTTCTATGGCTACACCTTC | CASRSTGIFYGYTF
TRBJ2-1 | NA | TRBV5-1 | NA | TGCGCCAGCAGCCGGAAACAGGGAAGTGAGCAGTTCTTC | CASSRKQGSEQFF
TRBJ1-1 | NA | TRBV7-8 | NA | TGTGCCAGCAGCTTTCCAGGGGTCACTGAAGCTTTCTTT | CASSFPGVTEAFF
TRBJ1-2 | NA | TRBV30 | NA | TGTGCCTGGAGCAGTGGGGGGGCCGATGGCTACACCTTC | CAWSSGGADGYTF
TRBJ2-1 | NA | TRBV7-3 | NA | TGTGCCAGCAGCTTCTCGGGGGGCCACTTTGAGCAGTTCTTC | CASSFSGGHFEQFF
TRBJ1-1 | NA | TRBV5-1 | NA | TGCGCCAGCAGCTTGGATGGTACAGTCACTGAAGCTTTCTTT | CASSLDGTVTEAFF
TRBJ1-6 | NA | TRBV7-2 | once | TGTGCCAGCAGCTTACAGGGTAAATCCTATAATTCACCCCTCCACTTT | CASSLQGKSYNSPLHF
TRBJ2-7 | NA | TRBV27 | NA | TGTGCCAGCAGTTTAGACAGCTCCTACGAGCAGTACTTC | CASSLDSSYEQYF
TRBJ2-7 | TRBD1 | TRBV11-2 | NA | TGTGCCAGCAGCGACTGGGGACAGGGCGCCTACGAGCAGTACTTC | CASSDWGQGAYEQYF
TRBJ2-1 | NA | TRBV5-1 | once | TGCGCCAGCAGCTTGTCACAGGGCAATGAGCAGTTCTTC | CASSLSQGNEQFF
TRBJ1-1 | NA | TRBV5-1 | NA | TGCGCCAGCAGCATAGGTCAGGGGCGGGTTAACACTGAAGCTTTCTTT | CASSIGQGRVNTEAFF
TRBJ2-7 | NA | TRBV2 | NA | TGTGCCAGCAGTGATGCGAGGATCGAGCAGTACTTC | CASSDARIEQYF
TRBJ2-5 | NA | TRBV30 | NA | TGTGCCTGGAATAGGGGGGGCGGAGAGACCCAGTACTTC | CAWNRGGGETQYF
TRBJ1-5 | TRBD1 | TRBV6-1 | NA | TGTGCCAGCAGTGAAGCTACAGGGGGGTCTTTGACCCAGCATTTT | CASSEATGGSLTQHF
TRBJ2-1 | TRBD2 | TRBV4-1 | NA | TGCGCCAGCAGCAACCGACTAGCGGATTTCAATGAGCAGTTCTTC | CASSNRLADFNEQFF
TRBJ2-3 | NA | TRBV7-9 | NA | TGTGCCAGCAGCTTTATTACAGCCGATACGCAGTATTTT | CASSFITADTQYF
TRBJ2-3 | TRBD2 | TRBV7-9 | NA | TGTGCCAGCAGCTTAGGACTAGCGGAAGGCACAGATACGCAGTATTTT | CASSLGLAEGTDTQYF
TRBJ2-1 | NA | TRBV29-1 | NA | TGCAGCGTTAACAGGTTGGATGAGCAGTTCTTC | CSVNRLDEQFF
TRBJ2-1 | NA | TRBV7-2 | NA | TGTGCCAGCAGCTTAGGACAGTCCTACAATGAGCAGTTCTTC | CASSLGQSYNEQFF
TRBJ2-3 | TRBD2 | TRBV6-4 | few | TGTGCCAGCAGTGACTCCGGGACTAGCGGGGTAGATACGCAGTATTTT | CASSDSGTSGVDTQYF
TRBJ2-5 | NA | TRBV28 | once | TGTGCCAGCAGTCTCGAAGGCCTTCTGACACCTTACCAAGAGACCCAGTACTTC | CASSLEGLLTPYQETQYF
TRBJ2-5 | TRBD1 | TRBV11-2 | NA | TGTGCCAGCAGCTTAGTGACAGGGTCGGTAGAGACCCAGTACTTC | CASSLVTGSVETQYF